The entry that follows covers one TCR beta chain sequence. No antigen is known for it. No qualities accompany the bases; no much larger clone lies one base away. Each collaborating institution followed its own protocols to collect whole blood in K2EDTA tubes. For TCRbeta analysis, collaborators shipped samples as frozen whole blood, isolated PBMCs, or DNA extracted from either of those sample types. This sample is part of a study of blood T cell repertoires in COVID-19 (dated by TCRdb to 2018 to 2020). For context, the study as a whole: Samples covering the acute and convalescent phases of COVID-19 were provided by collaborators in the United States, Italy and Spain. The material from the prospective study consisted of cDNA or gDNA derived from T cells, B-cell-depleted T cells, or PBMCs. Subjects who had been exposed to COVID-19, were actively infected with it, or had recovered from it provided the deeply sampled blood TCRbeta repertoires that made up the dataset. The repertoires were made available in a free public database intended to serve as a resource for research on the immune response to SARS-CoV-2. Samples came from the ongoing ImmuneRACE study (first 160 participants) plus 1,254 subjects from 6 global collaborators. The sample metadata nearly always contained a de-identified subject ID, COVID-19 status, age in years and sex. Where available, HLA class I and class II types were taken from metadata supplied by the sample provider and were not determined by assay-based typing.

TCRbeta CDR3 regions were amplified from genomic DNA using the immunoSEQ Assay, a bias-controlled multiplex PCR. Regarding the original processing steps: Within the assay, amplification of reference gene primers was used to estimate how many nucleated cells each sample contained. To quantify the absolute abundance of each unique TCRbeta CDR3 rearrangement, sequence reads were collapsed and filtered. For each sample, productive Simpson clonality was calculated as the square root of Simpson's diversity index across productive rearrangements. The immuneACCESS repertoire file appears here via TCRdb, limited to in-frame rearrangements. These files lack a portion of the clones; in checked studies, under half of the deficit traces to unresolved V genes, and the cause of the others is not known. V, J and clone size derive from that table, while D and trimming were established from the DNA sequence. This sample gives 55,000 to 75,000 clones in total; 85% to 90% of them show up just once. Of the sample, roughly 3% falls within the top ten clones.

Germline trimming amounts to 4 bases on V and 4 bases on J, with 7 as the count of junction bases outside the gene matches. From a lookup of the germline V gene, CDR1 and CDR2 are KGHDR and SFDVKD. The CDR3 measures 15 amino acids from cysteine to phenylalanine. Of all the DNA, just the CDR3 is kept, 45 bases in frame from base 1. The paper's findings and limits, for the study overall: The quantity of clinical and demographic metadata differed by source and by participant and was supplied without curation.

Recombination connected TRBV24-1 to TRBJ2-5, with TRBD1 matching 8 junction bases. Sequencing was carried out using peripheral blood. The sequence derives from a man aged 45-65 years with active COVID-19. In nucleotides, the sequence is TGTGCCACCAGTGACCGGACAGGGCCCGGAGAGACCCAGTACTTC. Translated, it reads CATSDRTGPGETQYF.